The 23 T cell receptor beta chains listed next were all sequenced from one sample in a study of T cells in localized non-small cell lung cancer. Some clones are missing from TCRdb's copy, which holds only in-frame ones; the method was immunoSEQ multiplex PCR. The top ten clones hold less than 20% of a sample with fewer than 40,000 clones, about 85% of them seen once. Source: peripheral blood mononuclear cells, taken before any cancer treatment. The receptor source for this set is a man aged 40 to 75 with stage III lung adenocarcinoma.

This chain links TRBV11-3 with TRBJ2-1; 15 bases line up with TRBD2. Trimming cost V 5 bases and J 8 bases; bases outside gene matches: 7. Germline assignment: CDR1 SGHNT and CDR2 YENEEA. The CDR3 is 16 residues long. CDR3 nucleotides: TGTGCCAGCAGCCTTTGGACTAGCGGGGGGGCCGATGAGCAGTTCTTC. It specifies CASSLWTSGGADEQFF.

The rearrangement joins TRBV28 to TRBJ1-3; D possibly corresponds to TRBD1 (6 bases). The V gene's germline CDR1 is MDHEN and CDR2 SYDVKM. V was cut by 8 bases and J by 0 bases, with 17 bases left in between. The CDR3 is made up of 16 amino acids. As DNA, the CDR3 is TGTGCCAGCGCCGACGGGACATTGGGCTCTGGAAACACCATATATTTT. Protein sequence: CASADGTLGSGNTIYF.

The chain carries TRBV30 and TRBJ2-7; D not resolved. Trimming pared 0 bases from V and 3 bases from J, leaving 3 bases between. Germline lookup yields CDR1 GTSNPN and CDR2 SVGIG (reference sequence). This CDR3 comprises 11 residues. CDR3 DNA: TGTGCCTGGAGTGTGAGCTACGAGCAGTACTTC. It is translated as CAWSVSYEQYF.

The chain links TRBV7-3 to TRBJ2-3, with 12 bases matching TRBD2. CDR1 is SGHTA and CDR2 is FQGTGA in the germline V gene. The J segment lost 3 bases and the V segment lost 5 bases, leaving 3 bases of the junction unmatched. The CDR3 extends over 15 amino acids. CDR3 bases: TGTGCCAGCAGCCTAGCGGGGGGGCCGACAGATACGCAGTATTTT. Protein product: CASSLAGGPTDTQYF.

The chain links TRBV2 to TRBJ2-5; D is possibly TRBD2 (6 bases). CDR1 is SNHLY and CDR2 is FYNNEI in the germline V gene. CDR3 size: 12 residues. V was cut by 5 bases and J by 3 bases, with 7 bases left in between. The CDR3 nucleotides are TGTGCCAGCAGTAGGGAGGAAGAGACCCAGTACTTC. Protein: CASSREEETQYF.

The chain links TRBV9 to TRBJ2-7; D might be TRBD2 (6 bases). Germline V gene sequence: CDR1 SGDLS, CDR2 YYNGEE. The CDR3 runs to 15 residues. Trimming took 0 bases from V and 2 from J, leaving 12 bases between them. CDR3 protein: CASSVGGTSTYEQYF. In nucleotides, the CDR3 is TGTGCCAGCAGCGTAGGGGGCACTAGCACCTACGAGCAGTACTTC.

The chain links TRBV5-1 to TRBJ2-3; unclear D gene. The V and J ends lost 1 base and 3 bases respectively, with 3 bases between them. The CDR3 runs 12 residues. Germline-derived CDR1 and CDR2 are SGHRS and YFSETQ. DNA of the CDR3: TGCGCCAGCAGCTTGTTTACAGATACGCAGTATTTT. Residues: CASSLFTDTQYF.

V is TRBV7-2 and J is TRBJ1-5; D is possibly TRBD1 (5 bases). Trimming stripped 2 bases from V and 5 bases from J, with 13 bases between. Germline CDR1 and CDR2: SGHTA and FQGNSA. The CDR3 length is 15 residues. CDR3 residues: CASSLIWGGDQPQHF. As DNA, the CDR3 is TGTGCCAGCAGCTTAATCTGGGGCGGGGATCAGCCCCAGCATTTT.

The chain is built from TRBV6-6 and TRBJ2-1, with 11 bases aligning to TRBD2. This CDR3 spans 16 amino acids. The trim removed 6 bases at V and 8 bases at J, leaving 12 bases unmatched. Per the germline V gene, CDR1 is MNHNY and CDR2 is SVGAGI (reference sequence). The CDR3 protein is CASSYLAGGPWDEQFF. The CDR3, as DNA: TGTGCCAGCAGCTATTTAGCGGGGGGGCCGTGGGATGAGCAGTTCTTC.

This chain joins TRBV30 and TRBJ2-3; no firm D call. The CDR3 covers 11 residues. Per the germline V gene, CDR1 is GTSNPN and CDR2 is SVGIG (reference sequence). V lost 5 bases and J lost 10, with 13 bases in between. CDR3 DNA sequence: TGTGCCTGGGATGGCTCTGGAGCGCAGTATTTT. It encodes CAWDGSGAQYF.

This clone came up a few times. J is TRBJ2-7 and V is TRBV10-1, with 7 bases lining up with TRBD1. The junction had 17 bases not matched to a gene; V was cut back by 5 bases and J by 1 base. Germline V gives CDR1 WNHNN, CDR2 SYGVQD (reference sequence). CDR3 length: 18 residues. CDR3 sequence reads: CASSPTGILLNTSYEQYF. In DNA form, the CDR3 reads TGCGCCAGCAGTCCGACAGGGATCCTCTTGAACACTTCCTACGAGCAGTACTTC.

The chain couples TRBV7-2 to TRBJ1-6, with 7 bases that match TRBD1. The germline V gene has CDR1 SGHTA and CDR2 FQGNSA. The CDR3 length is 15 residues. V lost 4 bases, J lost 6 bases, and 6 bases stayed unmatched. The CDR3 nucleotides read TGTGCCAGCAGCTCAACAGGGGTAGTTAATTCACCCCTCCACTTT. As protein: CASSSTGVVNSPLHF.

This chain uses TRBV27 with TRBJ2-7; D assignment may be TRBD1 or TRBD2 (6 bases each). CDR1 is MNHEY and CDR2 is SMNVEV in the germline V gene (reference sequence). The CDR3 covers 15 residues. V was pared by 6 bases and J by 4 bases, with 19 bases between. This chain's CDR3 is CASSLSRGDTYEQYF. CDR3 DNA: TGTGCCAGCAGCCTTTCTAGGGGGGACACTTACGAGCAGTACTTC.

The chain joins TRBV7-8 to TRBJ2-2; TRBD1 agrees at 9 bases. Per germline, CDR1 SGHVS and CDR2 FQNEAQ. J lost 9 bases, V lost 4 bases, and 6 bases had no gene match. The CDR3 has 14 amino acids. Here the CDR3 reads CASSSGQGFRELFF. The CDR3 DNA follows: TGTGCCAGCAGCTCGGGACAGGGATTCCGGGAGCTGTTTTTT.

The rearrangement links TRBV4-1 to TRBJ2-5; D gene ambiguous. CDR3 size: 14 residues. Trimming shortened V by 1 base and J by 1 base, and 7 bases separated the two germline ends. Germline values: CDR1 MGHRA, CDR2 YSYEKL. CDR3 region: CASSQGLGQETQYF. The CDR3 region has the DNA TGCGCCAGCAGCCAAGGGTTGGGCCAAGAGACCCAGTACTTC.

The chain has TRBV11-2 and TRBJ2-7, with a possible D match to TRBD1 (5 bases). This CDR3 is 13 amino acids long. V gave up 5 bases and J gave up 2 bases, with 10 bases separating them. The germline gives CDR1 SGHAT, CDR2 FQNNGV. In DNA, the CDR3 is TGTGCCAGCAGCCTCGACAGTGCCTACGAGCAGTACTTC. This gives the protein CASSLDSAYEQYF.

This chain's CDR3 is CASSYSSSLQETQYF. In DNA form, the CDR3 reads TGTGCCAGCAGTTACTCGTCTTCCCTACAAGAGACCCAGTACTTC. The chain carries TRBV6-6 and TRBJ2-5; D not resolved. The CDR3 sequence is 15 residues long. Trimming cost V 0 bases and J 2 bases, with 10 bases left between them. Germline V gene sequence: CDR1 MNHNY, CDR2 SVGAGI (reference sequence).

The genes are TRBV28 and TRBJ1-4, with a tentative D call TRBD1 (6 bases). Germline CDR1 and CDR2: MDHEN and SYDVKM. The length of the CDR3 is 14 residues. V lost 2 bases and J lost 5, with 9 bases in between. CDR3 bases: TGTGCCAGCAGTTTACAGAGGGGGAATGAAAAACTGTTTTTT. It is translated as CASSLQRGNEKLFF.

This chain joins TRBV5-6 and TRBJ1-5; the match to TRBD1 covers 9 bases. This CDR3 has 14 amino acids. V lost 2 bases, J lost 6 bases, and 3 bases stayed unmatched. Germline CDR1 is SGHDT and CDR2 is YYEEEE. This CDR3 is CASSLQGAGQPQHF. Here the CDR3 DNA reads TGTGCCAGCAGCTTACAGGGGGCGGGTCAGCCCCAGCATTTT.

The CDR3 DNA follows: TGCGCCAGCAATAGCGGGGACACAGATACGCAGTATTTT. Its protein is CASNSGDTDTQYF. This chain connects TRBV5-1 to TRBJ2-3; 8 bases align to TRBD2. Losses at the gene ends were 6 bases for V and 2 bases for J; bases not matched to a gene: 2. In germline, CDR1 is SGHRS, CDR2 YFSETQ. The CDR3 has 13 amino acids.

The chain joins TRBV5-1 to TRBJ1-1, with 9 bases identical to TRBD1. Germline assignment: CDR1 SGHRS and CDR2 YFSETQ. The CDR3 length is 15 residues. Trimming at V came to 4 bases and at J to 2 bases, leaving 6 bases not matched to a gene. Written as DNA, the CDR3 is TGCGCCAGCAGCCGTACAGGGGGCCCAAACACTGAAGCTTTCTTT. It encodes CASSRTGGPNTEAFF.

This chain links TRBV30 with TRBJ2-1; 9 bases map to TRBD2. This CDR3 region has 14 residues. V shed 2 bases, J shed 10 bases, and the junction held 9 bases outside the gene matches. Germline loops: CDR1 GTSNPN, CDR2 SVGIG (reference sequence). CDR3 DNA: TGTGCCTGGAGTCCTCGGACTAGCGCGATAGAGCAGTTCTTC. It encodes CAWSPRTSAIEQFF.

V usage is TRBV7-9 and J usage is TRBJ2-1; D remains ambiguous. Looked up from germline, CDR1 is SEHNR and CDR2 is FQNEAQ (reference sequence). The V end was cut by 4 bases, the J end by 8 bases, with 6 bases between. This CDR3 contains 11 residues. The CDR3 region has the DNA TGTGCCAGCAGCTCCTCCCATGAGCAGTTCTTC. Its protein is CASSSSHEQFF.